This paragraph covers one TCR beta chain sequence. The authors carried out high-throughput sequencing of TCR beta. They applied it to CD8+ and CD4+ T cells obtained from blood. The source of the sample is a study of CD8 T cells in Susac syndrome. The CDR3 covers 13 residues. V lost 1 base, J lost 2 bases, and 8 bases lay in between. In germline, CDR1 is SQVTM, CDR2 ANQGSEA. RNA was extracted with the RNeasy kit, and a quantity of roughly 0.5 to 1 ug was reverse transcribed using random hexamers. TCRdb re-analysed the immunoSEQ multiplex PCR reads in MiXCR, keeping a single row per CDR3 protein. The profile shows more than 150,000 distinct CDR3 sequences, around 95% of them singletons.

This receptor was taken from a human donor with Susac syndrome. The chain has TRBV29-1 and TRBJ2-5; D gene uncertain. The sequencing input was CD4+ T cells from PBMCs. CDR3 DNA sequence: TGCAGCGTTGAAGTGAACCGACAAGAGACCCAGTACTTC. Protein: CSVEVNRQETQYF.